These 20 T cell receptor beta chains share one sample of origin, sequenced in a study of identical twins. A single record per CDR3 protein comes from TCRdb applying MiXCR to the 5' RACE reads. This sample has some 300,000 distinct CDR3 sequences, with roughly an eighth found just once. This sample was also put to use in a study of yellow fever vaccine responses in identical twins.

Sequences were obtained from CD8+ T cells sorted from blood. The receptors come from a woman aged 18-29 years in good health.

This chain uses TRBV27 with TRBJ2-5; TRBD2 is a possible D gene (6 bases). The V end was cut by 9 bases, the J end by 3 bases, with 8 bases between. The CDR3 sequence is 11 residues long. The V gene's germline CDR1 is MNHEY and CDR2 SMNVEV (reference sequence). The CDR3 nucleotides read TGTGCCAGTGGAGGGAAAGAGACCCAGTACTTC. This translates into CASGGKETQYF.

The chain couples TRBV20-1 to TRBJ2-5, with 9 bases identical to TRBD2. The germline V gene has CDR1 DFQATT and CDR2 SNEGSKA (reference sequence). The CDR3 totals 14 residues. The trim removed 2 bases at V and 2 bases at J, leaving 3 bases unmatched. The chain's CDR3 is CSARRLAVQETQYF. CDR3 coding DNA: TGCAGTGCTAGAAGACTAGCGGTACAAGAGACCCAGTACTTC.

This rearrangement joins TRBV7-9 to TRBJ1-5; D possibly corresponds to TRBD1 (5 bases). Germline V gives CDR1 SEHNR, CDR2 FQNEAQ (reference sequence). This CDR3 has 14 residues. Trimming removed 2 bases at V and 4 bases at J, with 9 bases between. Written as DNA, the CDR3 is TGTGCCAGCAGCTTACCAGGGTTTAATCAGCCCCAGCATTTT. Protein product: CASSLPGFNQPQHF.

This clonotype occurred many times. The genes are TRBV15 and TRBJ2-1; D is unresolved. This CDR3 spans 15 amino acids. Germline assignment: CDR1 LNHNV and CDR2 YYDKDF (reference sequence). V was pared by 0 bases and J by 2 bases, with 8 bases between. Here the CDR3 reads CATSRDSNPYNEQFF. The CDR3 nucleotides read TGTGCCACCAGCAGAGATTCTAACCCCTACAATGAGCAGTTCTTC.

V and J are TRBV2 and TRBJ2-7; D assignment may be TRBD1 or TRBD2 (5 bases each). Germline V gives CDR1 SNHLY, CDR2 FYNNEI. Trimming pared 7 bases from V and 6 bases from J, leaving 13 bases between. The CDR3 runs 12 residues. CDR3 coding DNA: TGTGCCAGCATCGGGCCGGGACGCGAGCAGTACGTC. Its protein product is CASIGPGREQYV.

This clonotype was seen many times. CDR3 bases: TGCGCCAGCAGTTCGCACCTGAGCTCCTACGAGCAGTACTTC. This translates into CASSSHLSSYEQYF. The J gene is TRBJ2-7, the V gene TRBV5-1; D is uncertain. CDR1 and CDR2 from the germline V gene are SGHRS and YFSETQ. V lost 5 bases and J lost 0, with 12 bases in between. The CDR3 loop spans 14 amino acids.

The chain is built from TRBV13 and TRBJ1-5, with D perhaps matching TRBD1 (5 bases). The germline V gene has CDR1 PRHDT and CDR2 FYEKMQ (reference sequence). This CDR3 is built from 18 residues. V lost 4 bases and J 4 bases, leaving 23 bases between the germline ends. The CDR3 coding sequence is TGTGCCAGCAGCTCGAGCCTAACGGGACGGGAGGGAAATCAGCCCCAGCATTTT. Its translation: CASSSSLTGREGNQPQHF.

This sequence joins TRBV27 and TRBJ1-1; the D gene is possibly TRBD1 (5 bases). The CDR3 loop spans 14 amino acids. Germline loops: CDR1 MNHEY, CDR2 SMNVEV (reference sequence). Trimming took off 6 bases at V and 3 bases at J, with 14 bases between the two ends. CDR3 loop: CASRPWDFDTEAFF. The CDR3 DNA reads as TGTGCCAGCAGACCCTGGGACTTCGACACTGAAGCTTTCTTT.

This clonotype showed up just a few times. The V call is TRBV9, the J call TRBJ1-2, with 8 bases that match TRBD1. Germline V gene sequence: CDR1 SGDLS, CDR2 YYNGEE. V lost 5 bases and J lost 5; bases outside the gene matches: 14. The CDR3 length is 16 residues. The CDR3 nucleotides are TGTGCCAGCAGTGGGGTCGGGACAGGAACGAATTATGGCTACACCTTC. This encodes CASSGVGTGTNYGYTF.

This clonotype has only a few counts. CDR3 sequence: CASSQGVQMTDTQYF. DNA of the CDR3: TGCGCCAGCAGCCAAGGTGTACAGATGACAGATACGCAGTATTTT. The chain recombines TRBV4-1 with TRBJ2-3, with no clear D. The ends were cut back, 1 base at V and 3 bases at J, with 11 bases in the middle. This CDR3 spans 15 amino acids. CDR1 MGHRA and CDR2 YSYEKL come from the germline V gene.

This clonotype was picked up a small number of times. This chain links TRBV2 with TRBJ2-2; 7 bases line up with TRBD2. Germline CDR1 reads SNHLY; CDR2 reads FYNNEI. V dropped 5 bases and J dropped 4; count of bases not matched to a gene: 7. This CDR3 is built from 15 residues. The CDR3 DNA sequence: TGTGCCAGCAGTCCGCGGGAGATGGGCACCGGGGAGCTGTTTTTT. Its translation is CASSPREMGTGELFF.

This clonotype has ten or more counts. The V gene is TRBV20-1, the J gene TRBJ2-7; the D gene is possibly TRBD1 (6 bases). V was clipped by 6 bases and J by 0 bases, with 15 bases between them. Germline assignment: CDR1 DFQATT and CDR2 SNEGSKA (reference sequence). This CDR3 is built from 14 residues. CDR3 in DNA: TGCAGTGCAGTGGGTGACAGGAGCTCCTACGAGCAGTACTTC. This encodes CSAVGDRSSYEQYF.

CDR3 bases: TGCAGTGCTAAAGTCGACAGGCTGCAGTTCTTC. The encoded protein is CSAKVDRLQFF. The chain joins TRBV20-1 to TRBJ2-1, with D possibly matching TRBD1 (6 bases). The CDR3 is 11 amino acids. Trimming took 4 bases from V and 12 from J, leaving 13 bases between them. Germline values: CDR1 DFQATT, CDR2 SNEGSKA (reference sequence).

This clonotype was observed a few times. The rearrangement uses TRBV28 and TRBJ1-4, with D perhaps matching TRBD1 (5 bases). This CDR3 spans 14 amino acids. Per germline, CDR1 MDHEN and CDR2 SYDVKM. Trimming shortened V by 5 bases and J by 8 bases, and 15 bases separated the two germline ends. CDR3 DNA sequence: TGTGCCAGCAGTATAATACCGGGGGTCGAAAAACTGTTTTTT. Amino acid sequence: CASSIIPGVEKLFF.

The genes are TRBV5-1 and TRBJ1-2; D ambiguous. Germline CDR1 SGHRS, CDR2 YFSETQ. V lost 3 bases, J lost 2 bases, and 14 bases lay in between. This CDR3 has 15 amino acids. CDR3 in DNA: TGCGCCAGCAGCTGGGAACCGACACGAAACTATGGCTACACCTTC. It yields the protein CASSWEPTRNYGYTF.

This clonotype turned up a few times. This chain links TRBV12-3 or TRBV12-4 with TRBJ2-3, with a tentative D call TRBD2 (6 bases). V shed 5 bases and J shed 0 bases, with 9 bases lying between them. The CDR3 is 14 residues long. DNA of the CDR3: TGTGCCAGCAGTCACGGGGGAAGCACAGATACGCAGTATTTT. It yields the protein CASSHGGSTDTQYF.

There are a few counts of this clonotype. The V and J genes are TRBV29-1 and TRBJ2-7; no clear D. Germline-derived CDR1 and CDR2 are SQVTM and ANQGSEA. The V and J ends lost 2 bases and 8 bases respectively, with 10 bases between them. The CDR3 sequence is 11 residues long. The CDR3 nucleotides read TGCAGCGTTGAATCCGGGCCCCAGCAGTACTTC. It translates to CSVESGPQQYF.

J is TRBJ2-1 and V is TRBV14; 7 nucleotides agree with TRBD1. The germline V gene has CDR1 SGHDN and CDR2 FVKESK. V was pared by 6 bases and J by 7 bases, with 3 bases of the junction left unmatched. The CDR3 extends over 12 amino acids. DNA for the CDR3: TGTGCCAGCAGTATCAGGGGGAATGAGCAGTTCTTC. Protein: CASSIRGNEQFF.

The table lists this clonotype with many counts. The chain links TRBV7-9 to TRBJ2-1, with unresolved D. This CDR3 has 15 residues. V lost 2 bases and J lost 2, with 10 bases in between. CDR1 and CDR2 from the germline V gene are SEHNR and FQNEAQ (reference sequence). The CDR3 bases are TGTGCCAGCAGCTTATCCGACGAAGCCTACAATGAGCAGTTCTTC. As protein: CASSLSDEAYNEQFF. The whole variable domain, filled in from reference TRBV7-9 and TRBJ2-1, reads DTGVSQNPRHKITKRGQNVTFRCDPISEHNRLYWYRQTLGQGPEFLTYFQNEAQLEKSRLLSDRFSAERPKGSFSTLEIQRTEQGDSAMYLCASSLSDEAYNEQFFGPGTRLTVL.

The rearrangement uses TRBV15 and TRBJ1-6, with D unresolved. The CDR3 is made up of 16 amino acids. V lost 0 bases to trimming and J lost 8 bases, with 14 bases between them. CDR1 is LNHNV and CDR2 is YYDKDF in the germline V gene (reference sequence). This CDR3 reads CATSRDTLEPDSPLHF. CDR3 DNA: TGTGCCACCAGCAGAGACACCCTAGAACCGGATTCACCCCTCCACTTT. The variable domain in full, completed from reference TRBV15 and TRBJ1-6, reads DAMVIQNPRYQVTQFGKPVTLSCSQTLNHNVMYWYQQKSSQAPKLLFHYYDKDFNNEADTPDNFQSRRPNTSFCFLDIRSPGLGDTAMYLCATSRDTLEPDSPLHFGNGTRLTVT.